This TCR beta chain was found in a study of shared clonotypes between healthy human individuals. Study-level points and caveats: Memory subsets had estimated richness that was generally smaller than that of naive subsets.

As for this clone: Its specificity is not known.

CDR1 SGHTS and CDR2 YDEGEE come from the germline V gene. The CDR3 spans 14 residues. V shed 2 bases, J shed 8 bases, and the junction held 6 bases outside the gene matches. Clones were sequenced by immunoSEQ multiplex PCR, and TCRdb holds only the in-frame ones, with some missing. The sample contains 2,100,000 or so clones, around 95% of which appear only once. The V gene is TRBV5-8, the J gene TRBJ1-4, with 7 bases lining up with TRBD1. Sequenced material: naive CD4+ T cells sorted from blood. Subset specified: CD45RA+ positively selected. The clonotype was recovered from a man younger than 35 in good health. As DNA, the CDR3 is TGTGCCAGCAGCTTAAGCAGGGGGGAAGAAAAACTGTTTTTT. It encodes CASSLSRGEEKLFF. Using reference TRBV5-8 and TRBJ1-4 for the parts outside the CDR3, the full variable domain is EAGVTQSPTHLIKTRGQQATLRCSPISGHTSVYWYQQALGLGLQFLLWYDEGEERNRGNFPPRFSGRQFPNYSSELNVNALELEDSALYLCASSLSRGEEKLFFGSGTQLSVL.